The 22 T cell receptor beta chains below all came from one sample that was sequenced in a study of T cell responses to AZD1222 COVID-19 vaccine (dated by TCRdb to 2020 to 2023). Explained via the paper, the time point label denotes: baseline before first vaccination. The method was the immunoSEQ multiplex PCR assay. TCRdb carries this immuneACCESS record with in-frame sequences only. Its versions omit some clonotypes, under half of them owing to an unresolved V gene in the studies checked, with the rest unexplained. Across this sample there are about 100,000 clones, with 80% to 90% seen only once. The ten largest clones take up about 6% of the sample. The sample was peripheral blood, taken on day 0 of AZD1222 vaccination. All receptors come from an adult in good health.

Only a few counts were recorded for this clone. J is TRBJ1-1 and V is TRBV11-3, with D possibly TRBD1 on 5 matching bases. V was cut by 6 bases and J by 3 bases, with 17 bases left in between. In germline, CDR1 is SGHNT, CDR2 YENEEA. This CDR3 has 15 amino acids. The CDR3 here is CASRPIETEYTEAFF. The CDR3 DNA sequence: TGTGCCAGCAGGCCGATAGAGACAGAATACACTGAAGCTTTCTTT.

V usage is TRBV7-6 and J usage is TRBJ2-1, with 9 bases matching TRBD2. In germline, CDR1 is SGHVS, CDR2 FNYEAQ. V shed 5 bases and J 0 bases; nucleotides not matched to a gene: 8. CDR3 size: 17 residues. This chain's CDR3 is CASSVTSGRSSYNEQFF. DNA for the CDR3: TGTGCCAGCAGCGTTACTAGCGGGCGGAGCTCCTACAATGAGCAGTTCTTC.

This chain uses TRBV24-1 with TRBJ1-2, with D hard to call. Germline V gene lookup returns CDR1 KGHDR and CDR2 SFDVKD. The CDR3 has 14 amino acids. Trimming took off 5 bases at V and 4 bases at J, with 13 bases between the two ends. The CDR3 coding sequence is TGTGCCACCAGTGGGGCCAAAACGACCTATGGCTACACCTTC. Protein product: CATSGAKTTYGYTF.

This clone was detected once. This chain links TRBV18 with TRBJ1-6; D call uncertain. Germline V gene lookup returns CDR1 KGHSH and CDR2 LQKENI. This CDR3 comprises 16 residues. The germline V and J ends were trimmed by 5 bases and 4 bases, with 15 bases remaining between them. The CDR3 reads CASSSPAGRYNSPLHF. The CDR3 nucleotides read TGTGCCAGCTCATCGCCGGCGGGGAGGTATAATTCACCCCTCCACTTT.

This clone was detected only a few times. This sequence joins TRBV11-2 and TRBJ2-2, with D possibly TRBD1 on 6 matching bases. Germline V gives CDR1 SGHAT, CDR2 FQNNGV. The CDR3 has 18 amino acids. V lost 1 base and J lost 3, with 18 bases in between. The CDR3 DNA follows: TGTGCCAGCAGCTTAGGGACAGCTTTTAGCGAGGACACCGGGGAGCTGTTTTTT. As protein: CASSLGTAFSEDTGELFF.

This sequence joins TRBV5-4 and TRBJ1-5; D gene ambiguous. Trimming left V 4 bases short and J 1 base short, with 12 bases between. This CDR3 is built from 15 residues. Germline CDR1 SGHNT, CDR2 YYREEE (reference sequence). Here the CDR3 reads CASSQQPESNQPQHF. DNA for the CDR3: TGTGCCAGCAGCCAACAACCTGAGAGCAATCAGCCCCAGCATTTT. The full variable domain, rest sourced from reference TRBV5-4 and TRBJ1-5, is ETGVTQSPTHLIKTRGQQVTLRCSSQSGHNTVSWYQQALGQGPQFIFQYYREEENGRGNFPPRFSGLQFPNYSSELNVNALELDDSALYLCASSQQPESNQPQHFGDGTRLSIL.

The chain joins TRBV5-1 to TRBJ1-1, with TRBD1 matching 8 bases. CDR1 is SGHRS and CDR2 is YFSETQ in the germline V gene. Trimming took 2 bases from V and 1 from J; bases not matched to a gene: 7. The CDR3 contains 16 residues. CDR3 in DNA: TGCGCCAGCAGCTTTTCGACAGGGGCCGAGAACACTGAAGCTTTCTTT. Protein: CASSFSTGAENTEAFF.

The V and J genes are TRBV18 and TRBJ1-2; D is perhaps TRBD1 (6 bases). CDR3 length: 14 amino acids. The ends were cut back, 1 base at V and 2 bases at J, with 8 bases in the middle. From germline, CDR1 is KGHSH and CDR2 LQKENI. Here the CDR3 DNA reads TGTGCCAGCTCACCACGTGACAGGAACTATGGCTACACCTTC. This gives the protein CASSPRDRNYGYTF.

The chain links TRBV7-2 to TRBJ1-2; TRBD1 agrees at 7 bases. The V segment lost 1 base and the J segment 3 bases; nucleotides outside the gene matches: 2. Looked up from germline, CDR1 is SGHTA and CDR2 is FQGNSA. The CDR3 is 14 amino acids. As DNA, the CDR3 is TGTGCCAGCAGCTTAGTAGGACAGGACTATGGCTACACCTTC. This codes for CASSLVGQDYGYTF.

This chain links TRBV27 with TRBJ1-2, with no clear D. The CDR3 covers 15 residues. The V end lost 4 bases, the J end lost 4 bases, and 16 bases lay between the germline ends. Germline CDR1 and CDR2: MNHEY and SMNVEV (reference sequence). The CDR3 nucleotides are TGTGCCAGCAGTTCCCTGACGGCCCCGTTCTATGGCTACACCTTC. Translation gives CASSSLTAPFYGYTF.

The chain recombines TRBV5-1 with TRBJ2-3, with D possibly matching TRBD2 (6 bases). Germline-derived CDR1 and CDR2 are SGHRS and YFSETQ. This CDR3 region has 15 residues. Trimming pared 2 bases from V and 6 bases from J, leaving 16 bases between. For the CDR3, the DNA is TGCGCCAGCAGCTTTGGTAATAGCGGCCGGGATACGCAGTATTTT. Amino acid sequence: CASSFGNSGRDTQYF.

This clone was detected once. The CDR3, as DNA: TGTGCCAGCAGCTTGGGGCGAGGAGGCTACAATGAGCAGTTCTTC. This translates into CASSLGRGGYNEQFF. This chain uses TRBV7-7 with TRBJ2-1, with D perhaps given as TRBD1 or TRBD2 (5 bases each). There are 15 residues in the CDR3. Germline CDR1 and CDR2: SSHAT and FNYEAQ (reference sequence). V lost 3 bases and J lost 3, with 12 bases in between.

The gene calls are TRBV5-8 and TRBJ2-7; D unclear. Trimming removed 4 bases at V and 4 bases at J, with 6 bases between. The germline V gene encodes CDR1 SGHTS and CDR2 YDEGEE. The CDR3 loop spans 11 amino acids. CDR3 bases: TGTGCCAGCAGCCTAGGTTACGAGCAGTACTTC. Its protein product is CASSLGYEQYF.

The rearrangement uses TRBV3-1 (or the pseudogene TRBV3-2) and TRBJ2-5; a weak D match, TRBD2 (6 bases). CDR3 size: 15 residues. Between the trimmed V and J ends, which lost 3 bases and 4 bases, there was a span of 15 bases. Germline CDR1 and CDR2: LGHDT and YNNKEL (reference sequence). CDR3 DNA: TGTGCCAGCAGCCACCCCCTGGTGGAGGGAGAGACCCAGTACTTC. This sequence encodes CASSHPLVEGETQYF.

The V call is TRBV7-3, the J call TRBJ2-2, with D perhaps matching TRBD2 (6 bases). V was clipped by 5 bases and J by 5 bases, with 12 bases between them. Germline V gene data show CDR1 as SGHTA and CDR2 as FQGTGA. CDR3 size: 14 residues. DNA of the CDR3: TGTGCCAGCAGCCCTGGGGCGGGGACCGGGGAGCTGTTTTTT. Amino acid sequence: CASSPGAGTGELFF.

The chain recombines TRBV4-1 with TRBJ1-1; 11 bases fit TRBD1. The CDR3 has 15 amino acids. Trimming cost V 0 bases and J 11 bases; bases outside gene matches: 8. Germline values: CDR1 MGHRA, CDR2 YSYEKL. The CDR3 DNA reads as TGCGCCAGCAGCCAAGATGGGACAGGGGGTACCGGGGCTTTCTTT. Translated, it gives CASSQDGTGGTGAFF.

This rearrangement joins TRBV19 to TRBJ2-5, with 7 bases aligning to TRBD1. Looked up from germline, CDR1 is LNHDA and CDR2 is SQIVND (reference sequence). Unmatched junction bases numbered 11, after V lost 6 bases and J lost 4 bases. This CDR3 region has 15 residues. The CDR3 sequence is CASRRQGPGGETQYF. The CDR3 DNA reads TGTGCCAGTAGGCGACAGGGACCGGGCGGAGAGACCCAGTACTTC.

The CDR3 region has the DNA TGTGCCAGCAGCGTGGAGGCCACATCCTACGAGCAGTACTTC. It yields the protein CASSVEATSYEQYF. The genes are TRBV5-4 and TRBJ2-7; D might be TRBD2 (5 bases). The CDR3 runs to 14 residues. Trimming removed 4 bases at V and 1 base at J, with 12 bases between. Germline assignment: CDR1 SGHNT and CDR2 YYREEE (reference sequence).

V is TRBV18 and J is TRBJ2-2, with 9 positions matching TRBD1. The CDR3 consists of 15 residues. J was trimmed by 4 bases and V by 5 bases; bases with no gene match: 5. Germline V gives CDR1 KGHSH, CDR2 LQKENI. For the CDR3, the DNA is TGTGCCAGCTCATGGGACAGGGACACCACCGGGGAGCTGTTTTTT. As protein: CASSWDRDTTGELFF.

The chain recombines TRBV7-6 with TRBJ2-3; possible D gene TRBD2, 5 bases. Trimming shortened V by 6 bases and J by 1 base, and 14 bases separated the two germline ends. The CDR3 is made up of 15 amino acids. CDR1 and CDR2 from the germline V gene are SGHVS and FNYEAQ. The CDR3 region has the DNA TGTGCCAGCAGACAAGGACTGCCGGGCACAGATACGCAGTATTTT. Translation: CASRQGLPGTDTQYF.

The chain has TRBV7-9 and TRBJ1-3; 7 bases match TRBD1. Losses at the gene ends were 4 bases for V and 4 bases for J; bases not matched to a gene: 7. This CDR3 is 15 amino acids long. Germline V gives CDR1 SEHNR, CDR2 FQNEAQ (reference sequence). The CDR3 reads CASSSTGTAGNTIYF. In nucleotides, the CDR3 is TGTGCCAGCAGCTCGACAGGGACGGCGGGAAACACCATATATTTT.

CDR3 sequence: CASSQDGGQRYNSPLHF. CDR3 nucleotides: TGTGCCAGCAGCCAAGATGGGGGACAGAGATATAATTCACCCCTCCACTTT. The V and J genes are TRBV3-1 (or the pseudogene TRBV3-2) and TRBJ1-6, with 7 bases lining up with TRBD1. J lost 4 bases, V lost 0 bases, and 6 bases had no gene match. The V gene's germline CDR1 is LGHDT and CDR2 YNNKEL (reference sequence). This CDR3 is 17 amino acids long.